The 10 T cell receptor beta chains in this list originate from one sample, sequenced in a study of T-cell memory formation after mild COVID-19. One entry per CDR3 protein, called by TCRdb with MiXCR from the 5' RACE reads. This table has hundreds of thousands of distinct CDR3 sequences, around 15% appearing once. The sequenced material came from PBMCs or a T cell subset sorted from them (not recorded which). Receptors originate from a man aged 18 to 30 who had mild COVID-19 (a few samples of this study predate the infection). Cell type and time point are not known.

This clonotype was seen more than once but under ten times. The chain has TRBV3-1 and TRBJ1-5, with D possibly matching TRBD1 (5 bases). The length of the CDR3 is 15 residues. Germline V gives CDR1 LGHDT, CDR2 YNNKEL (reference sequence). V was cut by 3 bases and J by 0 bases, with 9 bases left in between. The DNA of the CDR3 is TGTGCCAGCAGCCAGGACACCCTTAGCAATCAGCCCCAGCATTTT. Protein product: CASSQDTLSNQPQHF.

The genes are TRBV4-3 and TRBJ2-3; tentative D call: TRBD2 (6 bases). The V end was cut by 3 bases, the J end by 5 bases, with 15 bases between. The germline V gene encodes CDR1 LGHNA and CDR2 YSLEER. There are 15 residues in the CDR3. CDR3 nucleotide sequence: TGCGCCAGCAGCCAGGTTGGGTGGGGAGGAGATACGCAGTATTTT. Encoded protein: CASSQVGWGGDTQYF.

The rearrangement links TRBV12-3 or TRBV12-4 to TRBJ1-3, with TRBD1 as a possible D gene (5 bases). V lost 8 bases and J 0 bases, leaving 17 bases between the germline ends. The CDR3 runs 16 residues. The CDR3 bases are TGTGCCAGCTGCCGGGACTTTTTCCTCTCTGGAAACACCATATATTTT. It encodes CASCRDFFLSGNTIYF.

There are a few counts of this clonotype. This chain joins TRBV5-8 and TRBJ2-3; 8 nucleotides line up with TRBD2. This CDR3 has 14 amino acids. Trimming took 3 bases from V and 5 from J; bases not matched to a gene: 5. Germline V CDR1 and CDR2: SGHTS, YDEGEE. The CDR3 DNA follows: TGTGCCAGCAGCTCGGGGGGGCTCATAGATACGCAGTATTTT. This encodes CASSSGGLIDTQYF.

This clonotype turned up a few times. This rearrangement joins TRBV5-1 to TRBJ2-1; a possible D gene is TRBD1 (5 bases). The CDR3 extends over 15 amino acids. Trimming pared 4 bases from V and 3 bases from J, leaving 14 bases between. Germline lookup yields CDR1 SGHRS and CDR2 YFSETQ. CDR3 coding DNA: TGCGCCAGCAGCCTGACAGAGAAGGGCTACAATGAGCAGTTCTTC. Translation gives CASSLTEKGYNEQFF.

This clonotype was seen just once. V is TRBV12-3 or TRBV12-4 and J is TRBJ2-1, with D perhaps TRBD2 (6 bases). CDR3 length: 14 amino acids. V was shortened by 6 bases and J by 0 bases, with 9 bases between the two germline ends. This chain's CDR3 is CASRAGSSYNEQFF. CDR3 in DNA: TGTGCCAGCAGGGCGGGGAGCTCCTACAATGAGCAGTTCTTC.

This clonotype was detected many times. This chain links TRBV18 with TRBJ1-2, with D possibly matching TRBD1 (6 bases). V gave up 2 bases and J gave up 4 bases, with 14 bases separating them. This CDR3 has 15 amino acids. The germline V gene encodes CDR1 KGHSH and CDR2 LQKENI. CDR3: CASSPTRGQLYGYTF. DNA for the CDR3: TGTGCCAGCTCACCAACTAGAGGACAGCTCTATGGCTACACCTTC.

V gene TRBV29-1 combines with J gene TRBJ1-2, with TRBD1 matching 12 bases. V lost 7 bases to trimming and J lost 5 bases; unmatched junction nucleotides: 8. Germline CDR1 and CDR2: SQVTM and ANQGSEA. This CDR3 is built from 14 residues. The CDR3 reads CSALPGQGAYGYTF. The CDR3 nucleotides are TGCAGCGCCTTACCGGGACAGGGGGCGTATGGCTACACCTTC.

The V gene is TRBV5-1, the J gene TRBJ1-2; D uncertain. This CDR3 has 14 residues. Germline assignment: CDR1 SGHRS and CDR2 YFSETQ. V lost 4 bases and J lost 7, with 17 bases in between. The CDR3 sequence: CASSPWEGTAGYTF. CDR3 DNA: TGCGCCAGCAGCCCCTGGGAGGGCACGGCTGGCTACACCTTC.

CDR3 bases: TGTGCCAGCAGTTCCCCAATGGGGAAAGAGACCCAGTACTTC. Protein: CASSSPMGKETQYF. This rearrangement joins TRBV6-2 or TRBV6-3 to TRBJ2-5; D is ambiguous. In germline, CDR1 is MNHEY, CDR2 SVGEGT. This CDR3 is built from 14 residues. V was trimmed by 4 bases and J by 3 bases, leaving 12 bases between them.